This passage covers 18 T cell receptor beta chains from one sample sequenced in a study of control samples from healthy donors and cancer patients (dated by TCRdb to 2018 to 2021). Library construction relied on the immunoSEQ multiplex PCR assay. The clones in this table, taken by TCRdb from immuneACCESS, are in-frame only. Not every clone is retained; where verified, under half of the shortfall comes from an unresolved V gene, and the cause of the rest is unknown. The sample includes fewer than 85,000 clones, with approximately 94% observed a single time. Jointly, the top ten make up over 2.5% of the sample. The sample was blood. Every receptor here comes from a woman under 40 in good health.

DNA of the CDR3: TGTGCCAGCAGCTCCTGGGGACTAGCGGGGCCCGGGGAGCTGTTTTTT. This codes for CASSSWGLAGPGELFF. The V gene is TRBV11-3, the J gene TRBJ2-2; 13 bases align to TRBD2. Germline CDR1 and CDR2: SGHNT and YENEEA. V was pared by 4 bases and J by 6 bases, with 5 bases of the junction left unmatched. The CDR3 consists of 16 residues.

The chain recombines TRBV9 with TRBJ2-6, with D tentatively TRBD1 (6 bases). This CDR3 contains 19 residues. Germline V gene lookup returns CDR1 SGDLS and CDR2 YYNGEE. Trimming removed 6 bases from V and 0 bases from J, with 22 bases in between. The CDR3 DNA follows: TGTGCCAGCAACATCTTACAATGGGGGCTGGACTCTGGGGCCAACGTCCTGACTTTC. The encoded protein is CASNILQWGLDSGANVLTF.

This rearrangement joins TRBV5-1 to TRBJ1-3; no clear D. V shed 0 bases and J shed 4 bases, with 14 bases lying between them. CDR1 is SGHRS and CDR2 is YFSETQ in the germline V gene. There are 16 residues in the CDR3. CDR3 residues: CASSLDLALGGNTIYF. CDR3 bases: TGCGCCAGCAGCTTGGATCTGGCCCTGGGGGGAAACACCATATATTTT.

This clone was seen only once. The chain links TRBV24-1 to TRBJ2-1; 11 bases line up with TRBD2. CDR1 and CDR2 from the germline V gene are KGHDR and SFDVKD. The CDR3 has 17 amino acids. V was clipped by 4 bases and J by 4 bases; unmatched bases: 8. CDR3 amino acids: CATSDPGASGGYNEQFF. The CDR3, as DNA: TGTGCCACCAGTGACCCCGGAGCTAGCGGGGGGTACAATGAGCAGTTCTTC.

This clone has only one observation. The chain employs TRBV24-1 and TRBJ2-5; 11 bases agree with TRBD1. This CDR3 comprises 15 residues. The ends lost 4 bases at V and 5 bases at J; junction bases unmatched: 5. The germline V gene has CDR1 KGHDR and CDR2 SFDVKD. In DNA form, the CDR3 reads TGTGCCACCAGTGACTGGACAGGGGGCTTCGAGACCCAGTACTTC. This codes for CATSDWTGGFETQYF.

V is TRBV6-5 and J is TRBJ1-2; 9 bases are shared with TRBD1. Trimming at V came to 6 bases and at J to 5 bases, leaving 7 bases not matched to a gene. The CDR3 extends over 14 amino acids. Germline loops: CDR1 MNHEY, CDR2 SVGAGI. The DNA for the CDR3 is TGTGCCAGCAGGAGACAGGGGGAACTGTATGGCTACACCTTC. Protein sequence: CASRRQGELYGYTF.

For this clone: Other DNA sequences from this sample encode an identical CDR3 as well. The chain joins TRBV7-6 to TRBJ1-4, with D perhaps matching TRBD1 (5 bases). CDR1 and CDR2 (germline): SGHVS, FNYEAQ. V lost 5 bases and J lost 4, with 14 bases in between. There are 15 residues in the CDR3. CDR3 DNA sequence: TGTGCCAGCAGCCCTCGGGGGTATGGTAATGAAAAACTGTTTTTT. Protein: CASSPRGYGNEKLFF.

The rearrangement links TRBV3-1 (or the pseudogene TRBV3-2) to TRBJ1-4; no clear D gene. CDR3 length: 13 amino acids. V was shortened by 2 bases and J by 8 bases, with 9 bases between the two germline ends. Germline V lookup: CDR1 LGHDT, CDR2 YNNKEL (reference sequence). The CDR3 spells CASSQRRWEKLFF. The CDR3 region has the DNA TGTGCCAGCAGCCAACGCAGGTGGGAAAAACTGTTTTTT.

V and J are TRBV15 and TRBJ2-7; D is perhaps TRBD2 (5 bases). Germline values: CDR1 LNHNV, CDR2 YYDKDF (reference sequence). This CDR3 has 14 residues. Trimming cost V 1 base and J 6 bases, with 13 bases left between them. CDR3 sequence (DNA): TGTGCCACCAGCAGAGTCGGAGGTAACACCGAGCAGTACTTC. Encoded protein: CATSRVGGNTEQYF.

CDR3 amino acids: CASSVNPRYTDTQYF. CDR3 DNA: TGTGCCAGCAGCGTTAATCCCCGCTACACAGATACGCAGTATTTT. This rearrangement joins TRBV13 to TRBJ2-3; D is unresolved. V lost 5 bases and J lost 2, with 14 bases in between. Germline assignment: CDR1 PRHDT and CDR2 FYEKMQ (reference sequence). This CDR3 comprises 15 residues.

The chain has TRBV19 and TRBJ1-3, with TRBD1 matching over 7 bases. The CDR3 runs to 17 residues. Losses at the gene ends were 1 base for V and 0 bases for J; bases not matched to a gene: 6. CDR1 and CDR2 from the germline V gene are LNHDA and SQIVND (reference sequence). CDR3 sequence: CASSIATGDHSGNTIYF. DNA of the CDR3: TGTGCCAGTAGTATAGCCACAGGGGACCACTCTGGAAACACCATATATTTT.

This clone was counted a single time. V is TRBV7-9 and J is TRBJ2-7, with 7 bases matching TRBD1. This CDR3 has 15 residues. J was trimmed by 2 bases and V by 1 base; bases with no gene match: 5. From germline, CDR1 is SEHNR and CDR2 FQNEAQ (reference sequence). CDR3 coding DNA: TGTGCCAGCAGCTTAGATTTCGGGACAGCCTACGAGCAGTACTTC. Translation: CASSLDFGTAYEQYF.

This clone showed up just once. The gene calls are TRBV6-7 and TRBJ1-5, with D possibly being TRBD1 (6 bases). TRBV6-7 is placed among ORFs of uncertain function. The germline V and J ends were trimmed by 8 bases and 1 base, with 12 bases remaining between them. The CDR3 is made up of 14 amino acids. This chain's CDR3 is CASGPGVSNQPQHF. The CDR3 DNA is TGTGCCAGCGGACCAGGGGTGAGCAATCAGCCCCAGCATTTT.

This clone was seen a single time. The chain has TRBV4-2 and TRBJ1-4; TRBD1 is a possible D gene (6 bases). CDR3 size: 14 residues. Germline values: CDR1 LGHNA, CDR2 YNFKEQ. V was cut by 1 base and J by 7 bases, with 10 bases left in between. The CDR3 DNA is TGTGCCAGCAGCCAAGCAAGACAGGCTGAAAAACTGTTTTTT. Residues: CASSQARQAEKLFF.

V gene TRBV24-1 combines with J gene TRBJ1-5; D gene unclear. The germline V gene encodes CDR1 KGHDR and CDR2 SFDVKD. V was clipped by 3 bases and J by 3 bases, with 8 bases between them. The CDR3 is made up of 14 amino acids. As DNA, the CDR3 is TGTGCCACCAGTGATCGAAGGGACAATCAGCCCCAGCATTTT. This encodes CATSDRRDNQPQHF.

The J gene is TRBJ1-2, the V gene TRBV6-5, with 8 bases aligning to TRBD1. The V gene's germline CDR1 is MNHEY and CDR2 SVGAGI. V trimming: 8 bases; J trimming: 5 bases; junction bases outside the gene matches: 7. The CDR3 runs to 13 residues. CDR3 coding DNA: TGTGCCAGCTTCCCGGGACAGGCGTATGGCTACACCTTC. Translated: CASFPGQAYGYTF.

The rearrangement uses TRBV5-5 and TRBJ2-3; the match to TRBD2 covers 10 bases. The J segment lost 0 bases and the V segment lost 4 bases, leaving 11 bases of the junction unmatched. CDR3 length: 18 residues. Germline CDR1 SGHKS, CDR2 YYEKEE (reference sequence). The CDR3 spells CASSPLAGGLSSTDTQYF. The CDR3, as DNA: TGTGCCAGCAGCCCATTAGCGGGGGGTCTCTCTAGCACAGATACGCAGTATTTT.

The rearrangement uses TRBV19 and TRBJ1-1, with D maybe TRBD1 (5 bases). V lost 5 bases to trimming and J lost 7 bases, with 14 bases between them. The CDR3 totals 13 residues. Germline CDR1 LNHDA, CDR2 SQIVND (reference sequence). CDR3 region: CASSPEDNYEAFF. In DNA form, the CDR3 reads TGTGCCAGTAGTCCCGAGGACAATTATGAAGCTTTCTTT.